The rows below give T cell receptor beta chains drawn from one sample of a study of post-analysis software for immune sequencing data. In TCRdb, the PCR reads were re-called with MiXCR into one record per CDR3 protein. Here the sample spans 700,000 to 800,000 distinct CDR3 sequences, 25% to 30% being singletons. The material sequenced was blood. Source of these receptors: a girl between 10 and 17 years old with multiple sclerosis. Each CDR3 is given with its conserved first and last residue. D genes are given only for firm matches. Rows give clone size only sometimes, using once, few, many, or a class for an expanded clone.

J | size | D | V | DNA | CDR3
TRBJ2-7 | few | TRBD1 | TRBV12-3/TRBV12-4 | TGTGCCAGCAGCCCTAGATCGGGGACAGGGTCCTACGAGCAGTACTTC | CASSPRSGTGSYEQYF
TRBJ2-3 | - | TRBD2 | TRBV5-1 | TGCGCCAGCAGCGAAGGACTAGCGGGCACAGATACGCAGTATTTT | CASSEGLAGTDTQYF
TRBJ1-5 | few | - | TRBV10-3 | TGTGCCATCAGCCTAGGAGATCAGCCCCAGCATTTT | CAISLGDQPQHF
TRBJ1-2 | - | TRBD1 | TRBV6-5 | TGTGCCAGCAGCCCGGGACAGGAAGGTCGTGGCTACACCTTC | CASSPGQEGRGYTF
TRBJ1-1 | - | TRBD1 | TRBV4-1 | TGCGCCAGCAGCCTTCATGTGACAGGGGTGTACACTGAAGCTTTCTTT | CASSLHVTGVYTEAFF
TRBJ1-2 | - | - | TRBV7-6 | TGTGCCAGCAGCTTACATCAGAATGATGGCTACACCTTC | CASSLHQNDGYTF
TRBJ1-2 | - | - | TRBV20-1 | TGCAGTGCTAGCCCGGGACTTAGTGGCTACACCTTC | CSASPGLSGYTF
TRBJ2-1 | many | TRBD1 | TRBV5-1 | TGCGCCAGCAGCTTGGGACAGGGGCTCTACAATGAGCAGTTCTTC | CASSLGQGLYNEQFF
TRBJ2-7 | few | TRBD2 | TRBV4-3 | TGCGCCAGCAGCCAAGATTTGGCTAGCGGGAGATCTTACGAGCAGTACTTC | CASSQDLASGRSYEQYF
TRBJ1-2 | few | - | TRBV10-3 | TGTGCCATCAGGGCCAATAACTATGGCTACACCTTC | CAIRANNYGYTF
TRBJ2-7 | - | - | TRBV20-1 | TGCAGTGCTAGCCAGGGATTAACCTACGAGCAGTACTTC | CSASQGLTYEQYF
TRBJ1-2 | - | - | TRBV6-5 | TGTGCCAGCAAAAAACAGGGAGGGGATGGCTACACCTTC | CASKKQGGDGYTF
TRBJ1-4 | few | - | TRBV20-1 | TGCAGTGCCAGGGTGTCGGGGGAGGGTGAAAAACTGTTTTTT | CSARVSGEGEKLFF
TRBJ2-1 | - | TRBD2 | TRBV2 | TGTGCCAGCAGCCGTCCGGCTAGCGGGGACTCCTGCAATGAGCAGTTCTTC | CASSRPASGDSCNEQFF
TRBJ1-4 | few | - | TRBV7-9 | TGTGCCAGCAGCTTCGAATCGGATGAAAAACTGTTTTTT | CASSFESDEKLFF
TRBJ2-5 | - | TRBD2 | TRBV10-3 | TGTGCCATCAGTGAGTCGGGACTAGCGGGGATCAGCCAAGAGACCCAGTACTTC | CAISESGLAGISQETQYF
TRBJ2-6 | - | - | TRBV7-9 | TGTGCCAGCAGCTTAGCGACCGCTACTGGGGCCGACGTCCTGACTTTC | CASSLATATGADVLTF
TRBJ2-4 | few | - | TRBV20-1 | TGCAGTGCTAGTCCGATGGGGGGACCCCCAAACATTCAGTACTTC | CSASPMGGPPNIQYF
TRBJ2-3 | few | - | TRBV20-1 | TGCAGTGCTAGAGATCGAGGGGGGAGGGCCCTGGCAGATACGCAGTATTTT | CSARDRGGRALADTQYF
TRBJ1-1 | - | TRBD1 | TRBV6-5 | TGTGCCAGCAGTTACTCGATGAGACAGGGGTACCCTGAAGCTTTCTTT | CASSYSMRQGYPEAFF
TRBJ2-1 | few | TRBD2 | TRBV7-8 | TGTGCCAGCAGGCATCAAAGCGGGAGGGGGTCGGGGAATGAGCAGTTCTTC | CASRHQSGRGSGNEQFF
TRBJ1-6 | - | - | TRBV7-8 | TGTGCCAGCAGCTTAGTGGAGGATTCACCCCTCCACTTT | CASSLVEDSPLHF
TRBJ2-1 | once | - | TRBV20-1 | TGCAGTGCCCCGAGCGGCACATTCTACAATGAGCAGTTCTTC | CSAPSGTFYNEQFF
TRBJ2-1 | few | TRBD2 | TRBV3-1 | TGTGCCAGCAGCCCGGGACTAGCGGGGGGTACCGATGAGCAGTTCTTC | CASSPGLAGGTDEQFF
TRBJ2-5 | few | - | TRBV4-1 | TGCGCCAGCAGCCAGGTACCGGGATCTCAAGAGACCCAGTACTTC | CASSQVPGSQETQYF
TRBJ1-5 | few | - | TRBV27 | TGTGCCAGCACTTCCCGATACCTAGGGGTTCGTCAGCCCCAGCATTTT | CASTSRYLGVRQPQHF
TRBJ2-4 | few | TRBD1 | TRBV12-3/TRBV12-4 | TGTGCCAGTAGGACAGGGTGGGGCATTCAGTACTTC | CASRTGWGIQYF
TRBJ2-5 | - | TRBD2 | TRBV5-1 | TGCGCCAGCAGCTTGGAACGTCCTGGCGGGAGGGCCCCAGAGACCCAGTACTTC | CASSLERPGGRAPETQYF
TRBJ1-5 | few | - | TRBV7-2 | TGTGCCAGCAGCTCACAGAACCAGCCCCAGCATTTT | CASSSQNQPQHF
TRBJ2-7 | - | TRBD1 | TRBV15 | TGTGCCACCAGCGTAGGTATAAGGGGGACAGACGAGCAGTACTTC | CATSVGIRGTDEQYF
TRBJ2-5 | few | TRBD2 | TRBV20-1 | TGCAGTGCTATAAGTTATCGGGGGGGAAGAGAGCAGTACTTC | CSAISYRGGREQYF
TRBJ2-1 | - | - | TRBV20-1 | TGCAGTGCTAGTTGGGGGGAGCAGTTCTTC | CSASWGEQFF
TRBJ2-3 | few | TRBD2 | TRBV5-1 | TGCGCCAGGCTTTGGAGCGGGGAAAGCACAGATACGCAGTATTTT | CARLWSGESTDTQYF
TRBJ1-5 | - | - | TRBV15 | TGTGCCACCAGCAGGAACGGCGGAATCAATCAGCCCCAGCATTTT | CATSRNGGINQPQHF
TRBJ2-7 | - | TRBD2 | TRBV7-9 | TGTGCCAGCAGCTTAGCGAGCGGGGGAATCCTAGGGGGAGAGCAGTACTTC | CASSLASGGILGGEQYF
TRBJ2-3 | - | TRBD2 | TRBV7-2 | TGTGCCAGCAGCTTGACCAGCGGGGGTGCAGATGCGCAGTATTTT | CASSLTSGGADAQYF
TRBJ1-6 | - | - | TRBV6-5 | TGTGCCAGCAGTTATCGGAATTCACCCCTCCACTTT | CASSYRNSPLHF
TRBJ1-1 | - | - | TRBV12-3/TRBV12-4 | TGTGCCAGCAGTTGGAGGGAGAACACTGAAGCTTTCTTT | CASSWRENTEAFF
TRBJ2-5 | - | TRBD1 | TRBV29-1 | TGCAGCGTTACAGCCGGGACAGGGAATTGGGGGACCCAGTACTTC | CSVTAGTGNWGTQYF
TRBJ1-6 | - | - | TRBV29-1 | TGCAGCGGCGGCCGGGACGGTTCACCCCTCCACTTT | CSGGRDGSPLHF
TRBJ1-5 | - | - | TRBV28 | TGTGCCAGCAGTTTAGTCCAGGGTAATCAGCCCCAGCATTTT | CASSLVQGNQPQHF
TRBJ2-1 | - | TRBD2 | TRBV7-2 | TGTGCCAGCAGCCTCCGGACTAGCCGGACTACGTCCTACAATGAGCAGTTCTTC | CASSLRTSRTTSYNEQFF
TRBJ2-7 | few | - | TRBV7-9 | TGTGCCAGCAGCCTCGGAGTTATGTCGTACGAGCAGTACTTC | CASSLGVMSYEQYF
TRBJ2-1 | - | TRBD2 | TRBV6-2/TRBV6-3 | TGTGCCAGCTCTGGGGGGGTGACTAGCGGGTTTTACAATGAGCAGTTCTTC | CASSGGVTSGFYNEQFF
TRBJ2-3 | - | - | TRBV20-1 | TGCAGTGCTGGAAAGTGGGGAGATACGCAGTATTTT | CSAGKWGDTQYF
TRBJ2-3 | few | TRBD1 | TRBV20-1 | TGCAGTGCGCTAGGGGGCGGCTACACAGATACGCAGTATTTT | CSALGGGYTDTQYF